What follows are 31 T cell receptor beta chains derived from one specimen sequenced in a study of blood T cell repertoires in COVID-19. Profiled with immunoSEQ multiplex PCR; TCRdb holds only in-frame clones, not every one. The sample lists about 310,000 clones, 80% to 90% occurring once. Sequenced sample: peripheral blood. These receptors were obtained from a man in his forties or fifties with active or convalescent COVID-19.

This chain uses TRBV29-1 with TRBJ2-1, with D possibly being TRBD1 (6 bases). Germline lookup yields CDR1 SQVTM and CDR2 ANQGSEA. The CDR3 runs to 17 residues. V shed 1 base and J shed 3 bases, with 19 bases lying between them. The CDR3 sequence: CSVEVRGGQPRYNEQFF. CDR3 DNA sequence: TGCAGCGTTGAAGTACGGGGCGGACAGCCCCGCTACAATGAGCAGTTCTTC.

The chain carries TRBV19 and TRBJ1-5; 8 nucleotides match TRBD1. Germline CDR1 reads LNHDA; CDR2 reads SQIVND (reference sequence). The V gene end was trimmed by 5 bases and the J gene end by 0 bases; junction bases not matched to a gene: 6. The CDR3 sequence is 16 residues long. The CDR3 nucleotides are TGTGCCAGTAGTCGCGACAGGGGATATAGCAATCAGCCCCAGCATTTT. Translation: CASSRDRGYSNQPQHF. The variable domain in full, with the rest retrieved from reference TRBV19 and TRBJ1-5, is DGGITQSPKYLFRKEGQNVTLSCEQNLNHDAMYWYRQDPGQGLRLIYYSQIVNDFQKGDIAEGYSVSREKKESFPLTVTSAQKNPTAFYLCASSRDRGYSNQPQHFGDGTRLSIL.

The V and J genes are TRBV3-1 (or the pseudogene TRBV3-2) and TRBJ1-2; D might be TRBD1 (5 bases). Germline V gene data show CDR1 as LGHDT and CDR2 as YNNKEL (reference sequence). The CDR3 runs 13 residues. Trimming stripped 6 bases from V and 2 bases from J, with 10 bases between. The CDR3: CASSPGGNYGYTF. CDR3 bases: TGTGCCAGCAGTCCGGGGGGAAACTATGGCTACACCTTC.

The rearrangement joins TRBV2 to TRBJ2-2; no clear D. This CDR3 spans 12 amino acids. Per germline, CDR1 SNHLY and CDR2 FYNNEI. V shed 3 bases and J shed 4 bases, with 3 bases lying between them. Here the CDR3 DNA reads TGTGCCAGCAGTGACCTCACCGGGGAGCTGTTTTTT. Protein: CASSDLTGELFF. Full variable domain (outside the CDR3, taken from reference TRBV2 and TRBJ2-2): EPEVTQTPSHQVTQMGQEVILRCVPISNHLYFYWYRQILGQKVEFLVSFYNNEISEKSEIFDDQFSVERPDGSNFTLKIRSTKLEDSAMYFCASSDLTGELFFGEGSRLTVL.

The chain joins TRBV11-2 to TRBJ2-5; D perhaps matches TRBD1 (5 bases). From germline, CDR1 is SGHAT and CDR2 FQNNGV. The CDR3 is 13 amino acids. Trimming cost V 5 bases and J 4 bases, with 11 bases left between them. CDR3 loop: CASSLTVTETQYF. The CDR3 coding sequence is TGTGCCAGCAGCCTGACAGTCACAGAGACCCAGTACTTC.

The CDR3 reads CASSDHQTLAKNIQYF. The CDR3 nucleotides read TGTGCCAGCAGTGACCATCAAACTCTAGCCAAAAACATTCAGTACTTC. The rearrangement joins TRBV2 to TRBJ2-4; unclear D gene. CDR1 SNHLY and CDR2 FYNNEI come from the germline V gene. There are 16 residues in the CDR3. The V and J ends lost 3 bases and 0 bases respectively, with 12 bases between them.

This clone is a singleton in its sample. This chain connects TRBV2 to TRBJ2-1; weak D call: TRBD2 (6 bases). Trimming cost V 6 bases and J 4 bases, with 13 bases left between them. Germline V CDR1 and CDR2: SNHLY, FYNNEI. This CDR3 has 14 amino acids. CDR3: CASSAGQGYNEQFF. CDR3 nucleotides: TGTGCCAGCAGCGCGGGGCAGGGATACAATGAGCAGTTCTTC.

The chain combines TRBV6-6 with TRBJ2-2; 12 bases are a match to TRBD2. The germline CDR1 and CDR2 sequences are MNHNY and SVGAGI (reference sequence). This CDR3 comprises 17 residues. Trimming took 6 bases from V and 2 from J; bases not matched to a gene: 7. The CDR3 DNA reads TGTGCCAGCAGCCGATCGGGACTAGCGGGTAACACCGGGGAGCTGTTTTTT. This translates into CASSRSGLAGNTGELFF.

The J gene is TRBJ2-5, the V gene TRBV7-2, with a tentative D call TRBD2 (6 bases). Germline CDR1 reads SGHTA; CDR2 reads FQGNSA. The CDR3 covers 17 residues. V was pared by 3 bases and J by 4 bases, with 21 bases between. The CDR3 coding sequence is TGTGCCAGCAGCTTGGCCGGGACTTCCGGGGGTGGAGAGACCCAGTACTTC. This encodes CASSLAGTSGGGETQYF.

The rearrangement links TRBV2 to TRBJ2-7; possibly TRBD1 for D (5 bases). Germline assignment: CDR1 SNHLY and CDR2 FYNNEI. The CDR3 totals 13 residues. Trimming cost V 8 bases and J 7 bases, with 18 bases left between them. This CDR3 is CASRQPALEEQYF. CDR3 sequence (DNA): TGTGCCAGCCGACAGCCCGCCTTAGAGGAGCAGTACTTC.

The J gene is TRBJ2-1, the V gene TRBV19; 10 bases map to TRBD1. Germline-derived CDR1 and CDR2 are LNHDA and SQIVND (reference sequence). CDR3 length: 16 amino acids. Unmatched junction bases numbered 7, after V lost 3 bases and J lost 5 bases. This CDR3 reads CASSISGTGVDNEQFF. The CDR3 bases are TGTGCCAGTAGTATCTCCGGGACAGGGGTGGACAATGAGCAGTTCTTC.

The rearrangement uses TRBV10-3 and TRBJ1-5; 7 bases line up with TRBD1. Unmatched junction bases numbered 0, after V lost 4 bases and J lost 0 bases. This CDR3 has 14 residues. Germline V lookup: CDR1 ENHRY, CDR2 SYGVKD. In nucleotides, the CDR3 is TGTGCCATCAGTGGACAGGGTAGCAATCAGCCCCAGCATTTT. Its translation: CAISGQGSNQPQHF.

The chain has TRBV4-3 and TRBJ2-5; TRBD2 might be the D (6 bases). Germline CDR1 LGHNA, CDR2 YSLEER. CDR3 length equals 16 residues. Between the trimmed V and J ends, which lost 0 bases and 5 bases, there was a span of 16 bases. The CDR3 DNA reads TGCGCCAGCAGCCAAGATCCGACGGGGGTGGGGGAGACCCAGTACTTC. As protein: CASSQDPTGVGETQYF.

The V and J genes are TRBV7-2 and TRBJ2-7, with TRBD1 as a possible D gene (6 bases). Germline CDR1 reads SGHTA; CDR2 reads FQGNSA. The CDR3 sequence is 16 residues long. Between the trimmed V and J ends, which lost 2 bases and 1 base, there was a span of 15 bases. The CDR3 DNA reads TGTGCCAGCAGCTTACGTCCTGGACAGTCTTCCTACGAGCAGTACTTC. This sequence encodes CASSLRPGQSSYEQYF.

In the case of this clone: One end of the junction is discordant with germline, which a read error may explain. The CDR3 loop reads CASSVGTGTSTDTQYF. CDR3 nucleotide sequence: TGTGCCAGCAGCGTAGGGACCGGGACTAGCACCGATACGCAGTATTTT. The chain employs TRBV9 and TRBJ2-3; 9 bases agree with TRBD2. This CDR3 is built from 16 residues. Germline V lookup: CDR1 SGDLS, CDR2 YYNGEE.

This clone occurred once. The chain recombines TRBV29-1 with TRBJ1-4, with D possibly matching TRBD1 (5 bases). V gave up 5 bases and J gave up 0 bases, with 10 bases separating them. The germline V gene encodes CDR1 SQVTM and CDR2 ANQGSEA. The CDR3 loop spans 14 amino acids. The CDR3: CSVSDTATNEKLFF. The CDR3 bases are TGCAGCGTTTCGGACACAGCAACTAATGAAAAACTGTTTTTT.

The chain has TRBV5-5 and TRBJ1-5; 7 bases are shared with TRBD1. The CDR3 runs 14 residues. Losses at the gene ends were 4 bases for V and 5 bases for J; bases not matched to a gene: 6. Germline CDR1 and CDR2: SGHKS and YYEKEE (reference sequence). The chain's CDR3 is CASSLDRVYQPQHF. CDR3 DNA sequence: TGTGCCAGCAGCCTAGACAGGGTATATCAGCCCCAGCATTTT.

This clone has just a few counts. The V call is TRBV7-2, the J call TRBJ2-5, with 7 bases lining up with TRBD1. The CDR3 length is 14 residues. Germline V gives CDR1 SGHTA, CDR2 FQGNSA. Germline trimming cut 5 bases from V and 5 bases from J; bases unmatched to any gene: 8. CDR3 loop: CASSQGGAGETQYF. The CDR3 bases are TGTGCCAGCAGCCAAGGGGGCGCTGGGGAGACCCAGTACTTC.

V usage is TRBV27 and J usage is TRBJ1-1, with D maybe TRBD1 (6 bases). Germline V gene lookup returns CDR1 MNHEY and CDR2 SMNVEV (reference sequence). V was shortened by 4 bases and J by 7 bases, with 13 bases between the two germline ends. The CDR3 totals 13 residues. The CDR3 loop reads CASSSNEGVEAFF. CDR3 DNA sequence: TGTGCCAGCAGTTCGAACGAGGGGGTTGAAGCTTTCTTT.

V and J are TRBV5-6 and TRBJ2-3, with 11 bases identical to TRBD2. Germline CDR1 and CDR2: SGHDT and YYEEEE. The V and J ends lost 2 bases and 5 bases, in that order; junction bases with no gene match: 10. The CDR3 extends over 17 amino acids. For the CDR3, the DNA is TGTGCCAGCAGCTTTTCCCCTAGCGGGGGGACGGGAGATACGCAGTATTTT. As protein: CASSFSPSGGTGDTQYF.

The V call is TRBV28, the J call TRBJ1-5, with TRBD1 matching over 9 bases. Looked up from germline, CDR1 is MDHEN and CDR2 is SYDVKM. This CDR3 is built from 19 residues. The J segment lost 6 bases and the V segment lost 6 bases, leaving 21 bases of the junction unmatched. CDR3: CASRISGNPYRGHSQPQHF. CDR3 bases: TGTGCCAGCAGGATTAGTGGGAACCCTTACAGGGGGCATAGTCAGCCCCAGCATTTT. The whole variable domain, filled in from reference TRBV28 and TRBJ1-5, reads DVKVTQSSRYLVKRTGEKVFLECVQDMDHENMFWYRQDPGLGLRLIYFSYDVKMKEKGDIPEGYSVSREKKERFSLILESASTNQTSMYLCASRISGNPYRGHSQPQHFGDGTRLSIL.

CDR3 amino acids: CASSEVISGNTIYF. In DNA, the CDR3 is TGTGCCAGCAGTGAAGTAATCTCTGGAAACACCATATATTTT. This chain links TRBV6-1 with TRBJ1-3; D unclear. Germline V CDR1 and CDR2: MNHNS, SASEGT. V shed 1 base and J shed 0 bases, with 4 bases lying between them. The CDR3 has 14 residues.

The rearrangement joins TRBV6-5 to TRBJ2-1, with TRBD2 identical over 9 bases. CDR1 is MNHEY, CDR2 SVGAGI, per germline. J gave up 8 bases and V 0 bases, and 5 bases lay outside the gene matches. This CDR3 spans 15 amino acids. CDR3 region: CASSYSAGGPHEQFF. In DNA form, the CDR3 reads TGTGCCAGCAGTTACTCGGCGGGAGGGCCGCATGAGCAGTTCTTC.

This clone has a single count. This rearrangement joins TRBV19 to TRBJ2-1; 10 bases are shared with TRBD1. V dropped 5 bases and J dropped 9; count of bases not matched to a gene: 10. The germline CDR1 and CDR2 sequences are LNHDA and SQIVND (reference sequence). This CDR3 comprises 15 residues. In nucleotides, the CDR3 is TGTGCCAGTAGTGCGAGACAGGGGGCCGAGGGTGAGCAGTTCTTC. As protein: CASSARQGAEGEQFF.

The count of this clone is one. In the same sample, other DNA sequences code for this CDR3. This chain connects TRBV4-1 to TRBJ1-5; 7 bases align to TRBD1. The CDR3 runs to 14 residues. The trim removed 1 base at V and 4 bases at J, leaving 1 base unmatched. CDR1 is MGHRA, CDR2 YSYEKL, per germline. The CDR3 protein is CASSQGQGNQPQHF. CDR3 nucleotides: TGCGCCAGCAGCCAAGGACAGGGAAATCAGCCCCAGCATTTT.

J is TRBJ2-7 and V is TRBV30; D remains ambiguous. Germline V lookup: CDR1 GTSNPN, CDR2 SVGIG (reference sequence). This CDR3 has 12 amino acids. The V and J ends lost 4 bases and 3 bases respectively, with 10 bases between them. The DNA of the CDR3 is TGTGCCTGGACCCCATCGGGCTACGAGCAGTACTTC. This encodes CAWTPSGYEQYF.

The chain couples TRBV5-6 to TRBJ2-7; a possible D gene is TRBD1 (6 bases). Germline assignment: CDR1 SGHDT and CDR2 YYEEEE. Trimming took off 2 bases at V and 3 bases at J, with 12 bases between the two ends. There are 14 residues in the CDR3. CDR3 sequence reads: CASSLGGDFYEQYF. The CDR3 nucleotides read TGTGCCAGCAGCTTAGGGGGTGACTTCTACGAGCAGTACTTC.

The J gene is TRBJ1-3, the V gene TRBV4-1, with D unresolved. The CDR3 is 15 residues long. Germline V gene lookup returns CDR1 MGHRA and CDR2 YSYEKL. The germline V and J ends were trimmed by 3 bases and 0 bases, with 9 bases remaining between them. This CDR3 is CASSQGPLSGNTIYF. CDR3 DNA sequence: TGCGCCAGCAGCCAGGGCCCCCTCTCTGGAAACACCATATATTTT.

V gene TRBV5-1 combines with J gene TRBJ1-2; D gene ambiguous. The CDR3 has 13 amino acids. V dropped 4 bases and J dropped 8 bases, with 15 bases sitting between them. Germline assignment: CDR1 SGHRS and CDR2 YFSETQ. The CDR3 DNA follows: TGCGCCAGCAGCGAAGCTGAACGTATGGGCTACACCTTC. It codes for CASSEAERMGYTF.

This chain links TRBV7-8 with TRBJ2-7; D might be TRBD1 (5 bases). The CDR3 spans 14 residues. Trimming left V 7 bases short and J 2 bases short, with 15 bases between. Germline values: CDR1 SGHVS, CDR2 FQNEAQ. As DNA, the CDR3 is TGTGCCAGCACCCCGGCAGGGAAGGCCTACGAGCAGTACTTC. Protein product: CASTPAGKAYEQYF.

This clone is a singleton in its sample. V and J are TRBV4-1 and TRBJ2-7, with D perhaps TRBD1 (6 bases). Germline CDR1 and CDR2: MGHRA and YSYEKL. The CDR3 has 19 amino acids. The V end was cut by 0 bases, the J end by 3 bases, with 24 bases between. In DNA, the CDR3 is TGCGCCAGCAGCCAAGATTGGTTACCAGGGGTGGGTTTAGGCTACGAGCAGTACTTC. Protein product: CASSQDWLPGVGLGYEQYF.